This T cell receptor (beta chain) came from a study of CD8 T cells in ankylosing spondylitis. Points from the study as a whole: Both synovial fluid and blood in reactive arthritis had previously been reported to carry some motif variants. Relatively scarce in peripheral blood, disease-linked clones were CD8+. The clones that were linked to disease were reported to be significantly enriched in matched synovial fluid samples from ankylosing spondylitis patients.

The TCR beta libraries were generated through quantitative 5'-RACE incorporating molecular barcodes. TCRdb redid the calling of the 5' RACE reads with MiXCR, one entry per CDR3 protein. This sample has about 35,000 distinct CDR3 sequences, with approximately 10% found just once. Germline-derived CDR1 and CDR2 are SGHRS and YFSETQ. The CDR3 sequence is 16 residues long. J lost 3 bases, V lost 0 bases, and 5 bases had no gene match. This clonotype was counted at least ten times. The target antigen is unknown. Source material: blood, either unsorted or a sorted T cell fraction (not recorded which). This TCR was sampled from a male donor with ankylosing spondylitis or in good health (not recorded which). V gene TRBV5-1 combines with J gene TRBJ1-5; 8 bases align to TRBD1. The CDR3 reads CASSLDGRGLNQPQHF. In DNA form, the CDR3 reads TGCGCCAGCAGCTTGGACGGCAGGGGGCTCAATCAGCCCCAGCATTTT. Filled out from reference TRBV5-1 and TRBJ1-5, the complete variable domain reads KAGVTQTPRYLIKTRGQQVTLSCSPISGHRSVSWYQQTPGQGLQFLFEYFSETQRNKGNFPGRFSGRQFSNSRSEMNVSTLELGDSALYLCASSLDGRGLNQPQHFGDGTRLSIL.